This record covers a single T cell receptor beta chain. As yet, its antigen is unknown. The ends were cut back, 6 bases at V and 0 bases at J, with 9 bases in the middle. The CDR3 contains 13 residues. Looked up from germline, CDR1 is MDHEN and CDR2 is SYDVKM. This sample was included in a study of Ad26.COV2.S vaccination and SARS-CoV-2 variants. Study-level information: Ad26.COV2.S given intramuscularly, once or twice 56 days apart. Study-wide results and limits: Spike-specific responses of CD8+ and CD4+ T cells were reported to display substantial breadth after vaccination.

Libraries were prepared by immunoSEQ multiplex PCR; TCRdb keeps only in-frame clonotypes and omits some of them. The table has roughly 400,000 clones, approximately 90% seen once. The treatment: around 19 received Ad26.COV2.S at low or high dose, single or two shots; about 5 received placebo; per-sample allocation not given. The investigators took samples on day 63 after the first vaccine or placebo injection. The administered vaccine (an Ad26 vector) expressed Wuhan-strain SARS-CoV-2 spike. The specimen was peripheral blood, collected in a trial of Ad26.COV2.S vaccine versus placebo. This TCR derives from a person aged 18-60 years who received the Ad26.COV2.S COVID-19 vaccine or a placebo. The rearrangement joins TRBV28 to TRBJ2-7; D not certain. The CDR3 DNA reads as TGTGCCAGCAGGGGGAAGCCCTCCTACGAGCAGTACTTC. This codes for CASRGKPSYEQYF.